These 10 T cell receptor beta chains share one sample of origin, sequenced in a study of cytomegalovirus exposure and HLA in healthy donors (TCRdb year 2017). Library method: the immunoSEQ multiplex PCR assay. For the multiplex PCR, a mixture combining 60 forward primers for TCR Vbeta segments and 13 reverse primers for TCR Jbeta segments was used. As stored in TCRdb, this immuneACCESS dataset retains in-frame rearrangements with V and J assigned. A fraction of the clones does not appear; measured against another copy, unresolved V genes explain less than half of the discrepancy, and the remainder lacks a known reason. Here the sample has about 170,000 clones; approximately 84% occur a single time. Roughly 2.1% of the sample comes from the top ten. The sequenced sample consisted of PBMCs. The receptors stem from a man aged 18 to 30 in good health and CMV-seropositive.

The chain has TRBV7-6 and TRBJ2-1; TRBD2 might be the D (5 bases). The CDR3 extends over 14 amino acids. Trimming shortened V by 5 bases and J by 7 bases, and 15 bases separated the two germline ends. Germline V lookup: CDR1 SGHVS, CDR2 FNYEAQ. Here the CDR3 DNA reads TGTGCCAGCAGCGCACCTAGCTCTAGGAATGAGCAGTTCTTC. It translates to CASSAPSSRNEQFF. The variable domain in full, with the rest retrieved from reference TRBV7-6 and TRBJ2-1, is GAGVSQSPRYKVTKRGQDVALRCDPISGHVSLYWYRQALGQGPEFLTYFNYEAQQDKSGLPNDRFSAERPEGSISTLTIQRTEQRDSAMYRCASSAPSSRNEQFFGPGTRLTVL.

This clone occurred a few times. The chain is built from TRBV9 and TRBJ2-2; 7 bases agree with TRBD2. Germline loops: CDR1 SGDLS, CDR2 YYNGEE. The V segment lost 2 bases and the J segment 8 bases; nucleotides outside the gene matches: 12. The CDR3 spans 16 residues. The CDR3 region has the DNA TGTGCCAGCAGCGTCCTTCCGGCGGGGGTGTCAGGGGAGCTGTTTTTT. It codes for CASSVLPAGVSGELFF.

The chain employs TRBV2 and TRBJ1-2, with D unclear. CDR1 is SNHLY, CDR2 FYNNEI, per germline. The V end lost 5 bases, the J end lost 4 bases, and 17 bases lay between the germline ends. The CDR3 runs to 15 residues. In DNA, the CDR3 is TGTGCCAGCAGTCAAGGAACCTCGGGAGTCTATGGCTACACCTTC. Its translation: CASSQGTSGVYGYTF.

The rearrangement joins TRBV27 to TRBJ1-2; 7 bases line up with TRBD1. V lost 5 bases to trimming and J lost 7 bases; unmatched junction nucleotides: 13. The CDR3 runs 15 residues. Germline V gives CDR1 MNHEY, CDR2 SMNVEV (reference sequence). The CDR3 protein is CASSPRQGSPFGYTF. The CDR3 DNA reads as TGTGCCAGCAGTCCCCGACAGGGTTCCCCCTTTGGCTACACCTTC.

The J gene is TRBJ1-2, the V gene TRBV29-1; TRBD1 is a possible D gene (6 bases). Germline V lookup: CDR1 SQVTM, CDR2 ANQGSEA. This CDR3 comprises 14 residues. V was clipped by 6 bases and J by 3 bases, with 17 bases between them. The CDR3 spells CSVTQGLSDYGYTF. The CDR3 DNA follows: TGCAGCGTGACCCAGGGGCTCAGTGACTATGGCTACACCTTC.

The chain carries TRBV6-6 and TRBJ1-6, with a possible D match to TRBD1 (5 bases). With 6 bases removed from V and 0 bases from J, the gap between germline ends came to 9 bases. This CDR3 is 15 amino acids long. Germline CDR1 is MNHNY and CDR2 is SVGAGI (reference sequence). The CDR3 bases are TGTGCCAGCAGGGACACGAGCTCCTATAATTCACCCCTCCACTTT. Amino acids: CASRDTSSYNSPLHF.

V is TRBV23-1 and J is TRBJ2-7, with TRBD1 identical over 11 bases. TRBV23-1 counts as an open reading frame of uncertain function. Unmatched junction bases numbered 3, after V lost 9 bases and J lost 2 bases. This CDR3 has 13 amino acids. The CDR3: CARRGQGAYEQYF. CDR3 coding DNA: TGCGCCAGGAGGGGACAGGGGGCCTACGAGCAGTACTTC.

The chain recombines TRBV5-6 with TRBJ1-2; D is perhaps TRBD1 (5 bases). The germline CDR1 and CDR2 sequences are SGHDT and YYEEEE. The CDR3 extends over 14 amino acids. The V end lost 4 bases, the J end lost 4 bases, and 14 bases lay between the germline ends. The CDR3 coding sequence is TGTGCCAGCAGCACCGGGCCGGGGGGCTATGGCTACACCTTC. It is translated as CASSTGPGGYGYTF.

CDR3 protein: CASSPPPRTGLQISGANVLTF. Here the CDR3 DNA reads TGTGCCAGCTCACCACCGCCAAGGACAGGGTTACAAATCTCTGGGGCCAACGTCCTGACTTTC. This chain connects TRBV18 to TRBJ2-6; 8 positions agree with TRBD1. The CDR3 runs to 21 residues. Germline lookup yields CDR1 KGHSH and CDR2 LQKENI. V was pared by 0 bases and J by 0 bases, with 13 bases of the junction left unmatched. Full variable domain (outside the CDR3, taken from reference TRBV18 and TRBJ2-6): NAGVMQNPRHLVRRRGQEARLRCSPMKGHSHVYWYRQLPEEGLKFMVYLQKENIIDESGMPKERFSAEFPKEGPSILRIQQVVRGDSAAYFCASSPPPRTGLQISGANVLTFGAGSRLTVL.

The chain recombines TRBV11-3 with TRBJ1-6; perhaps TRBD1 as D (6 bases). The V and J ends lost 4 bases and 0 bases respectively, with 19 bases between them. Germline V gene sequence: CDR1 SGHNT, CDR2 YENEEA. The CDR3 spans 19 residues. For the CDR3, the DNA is TGTGCCAGCAGCTGGGAGGGGGACTGGAATAGCTCCTATAATTCACCCCTCCACTTT. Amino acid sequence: CASSWEGDWNSSYNSPLHF.